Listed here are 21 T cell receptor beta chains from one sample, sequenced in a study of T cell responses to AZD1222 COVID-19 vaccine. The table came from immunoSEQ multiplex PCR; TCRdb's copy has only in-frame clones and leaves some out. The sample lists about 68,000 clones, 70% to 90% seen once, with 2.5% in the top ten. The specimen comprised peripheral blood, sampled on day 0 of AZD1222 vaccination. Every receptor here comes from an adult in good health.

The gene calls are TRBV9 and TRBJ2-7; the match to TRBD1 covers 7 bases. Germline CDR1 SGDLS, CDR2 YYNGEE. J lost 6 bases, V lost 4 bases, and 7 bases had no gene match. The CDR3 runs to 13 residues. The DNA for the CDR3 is TGTGCCAGCAGCAGAACAGGGGTCCCCGAGCAGTACTTC. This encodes CASSRTGVPEQYF.

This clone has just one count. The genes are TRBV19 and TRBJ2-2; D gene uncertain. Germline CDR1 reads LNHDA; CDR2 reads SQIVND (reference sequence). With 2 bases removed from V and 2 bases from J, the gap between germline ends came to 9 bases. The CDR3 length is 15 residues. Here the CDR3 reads CASSIMMTNTGELFF. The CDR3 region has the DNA TGTGCCAGTAGTATAATGATGACCAACACCGGGGAGCTGTTTTTT. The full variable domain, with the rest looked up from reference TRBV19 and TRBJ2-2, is DGGITQSPKYLFRKEGQNVTLSCEQNLNHDAMYWYRQDPGQGLRLIYYSQIVNDFQKGDIAEGYSVSREKKESFPLTVTSAQKNPTAFYLCASSIMMTNTGELFFGEGSRLTVL.

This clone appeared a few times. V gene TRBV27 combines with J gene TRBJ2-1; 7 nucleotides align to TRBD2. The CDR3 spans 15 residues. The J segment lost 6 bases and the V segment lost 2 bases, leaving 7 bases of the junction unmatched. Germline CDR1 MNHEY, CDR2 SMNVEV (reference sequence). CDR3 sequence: CASSLGYASGNEQFF. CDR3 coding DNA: TGTGCCAGCAGTTTAGGATACGCTAGCGGCAATGAGCAGTTCTTC.

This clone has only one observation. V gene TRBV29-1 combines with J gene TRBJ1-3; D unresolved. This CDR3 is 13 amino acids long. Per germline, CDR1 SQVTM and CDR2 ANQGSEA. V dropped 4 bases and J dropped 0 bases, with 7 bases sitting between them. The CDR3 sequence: CSVARDSGNTIYF. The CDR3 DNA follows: TGCAGCGTTGCGAGGGACTCTGGAAACACCATATATTTT.

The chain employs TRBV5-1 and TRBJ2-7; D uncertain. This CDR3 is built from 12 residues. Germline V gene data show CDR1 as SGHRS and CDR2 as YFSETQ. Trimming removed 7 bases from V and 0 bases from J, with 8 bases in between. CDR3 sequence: CASGKSSYEQYF. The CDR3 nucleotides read TGCGCCAGCGGCAAGAGCTCCTACGAGCAGTACTTC.

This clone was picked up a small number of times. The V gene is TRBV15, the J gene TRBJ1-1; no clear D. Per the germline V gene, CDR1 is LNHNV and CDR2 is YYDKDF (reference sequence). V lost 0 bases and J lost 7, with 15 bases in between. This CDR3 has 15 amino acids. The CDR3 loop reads CATSRESGWRGEAFF. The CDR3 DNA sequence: TGTGCCACCAGCAGAGAGTCCGGGTGGCGGGGTGAAGCTTTCTTT. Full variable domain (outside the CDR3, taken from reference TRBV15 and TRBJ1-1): DAMVIQNPRYQVTQFGKPVTLSCSQTLNHNVMYWYQQKSSQAPKLLFHYYDKDFNNEADTPDNFQSRRPNTSFCFLDIRSPGLGDTAMYLCATSRESGWRGEAFFGQGTRLTVV.

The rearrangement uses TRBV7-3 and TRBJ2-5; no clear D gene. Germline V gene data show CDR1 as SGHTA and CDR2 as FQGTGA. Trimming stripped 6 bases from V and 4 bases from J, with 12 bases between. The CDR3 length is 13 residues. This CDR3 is CASRLTGVETQYF. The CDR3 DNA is TGTGCCAGCAGGTTGACGGGTGTAGAGACCCAGTACTTC.

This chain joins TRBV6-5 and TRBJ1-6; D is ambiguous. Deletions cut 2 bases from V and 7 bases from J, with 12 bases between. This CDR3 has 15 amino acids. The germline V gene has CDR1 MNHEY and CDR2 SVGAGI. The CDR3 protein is CASSYGGFGNSPLHF. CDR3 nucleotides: TGTGCCAGCAGTTACGGAGGGTTCGGCAATTCACCCCTCCACTTT.

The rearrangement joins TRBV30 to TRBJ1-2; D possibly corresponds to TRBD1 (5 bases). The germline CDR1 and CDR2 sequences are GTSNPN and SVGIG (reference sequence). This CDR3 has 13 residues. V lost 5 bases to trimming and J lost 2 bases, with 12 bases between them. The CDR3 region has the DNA TGTGCCTGGGGGTGGGGCAGCAACTATGGCTACACCTTC. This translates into CAWGWGSNYGYTF.

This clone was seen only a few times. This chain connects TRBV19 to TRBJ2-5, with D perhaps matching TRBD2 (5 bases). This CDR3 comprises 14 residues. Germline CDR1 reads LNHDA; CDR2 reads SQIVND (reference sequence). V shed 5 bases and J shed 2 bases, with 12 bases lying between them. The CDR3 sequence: CASSSGILQETQYF. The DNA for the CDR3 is TGTGCCAGTAGTTCGGGAATTCTACAAGAGACCCAGTACTTC.

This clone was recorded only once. The chain's CDR3 is CASSLQEATDTQYF. CDR3 DNA: TGTGCCAGCAGCTTACAGGAGGCCACAGATACGCAGTATTTT. V usage is TRBV7-8 and J usage is TRBJ2-3, with D tentatively TRBD2 (5 bases). Per germline, CDR1 SGHVS and CDR2 FQNEAQ. V was clipped by 2 bases and J by 2 bases, with 8 bases between them. The CDR3 length is 14 residues.

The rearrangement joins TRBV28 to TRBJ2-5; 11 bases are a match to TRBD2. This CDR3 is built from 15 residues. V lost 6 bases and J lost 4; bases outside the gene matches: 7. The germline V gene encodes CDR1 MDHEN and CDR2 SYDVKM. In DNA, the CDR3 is TGTGCCAGCAGACTGTATAGCGGGAGGGGAGAGACCCAGTACTTC. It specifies CASRLYSGRGETQYF.

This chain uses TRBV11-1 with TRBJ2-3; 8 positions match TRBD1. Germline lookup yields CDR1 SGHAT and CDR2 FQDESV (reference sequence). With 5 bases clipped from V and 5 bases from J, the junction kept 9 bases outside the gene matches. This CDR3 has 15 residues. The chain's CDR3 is CASSMLTGVGDTQYF. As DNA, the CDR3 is TGTGCCAGCAGCATGCTGACAGGGGTGGGAGATACGCAGTATTTT.

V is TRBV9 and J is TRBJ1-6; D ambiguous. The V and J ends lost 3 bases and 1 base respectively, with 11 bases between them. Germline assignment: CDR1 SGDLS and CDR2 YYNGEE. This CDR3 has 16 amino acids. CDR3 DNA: TGTGCCAGCAGCGATGGTGGAGGGTCCTATAATTCACCCCTCCACTTT. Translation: CASSDGGGSYNSPLHF.

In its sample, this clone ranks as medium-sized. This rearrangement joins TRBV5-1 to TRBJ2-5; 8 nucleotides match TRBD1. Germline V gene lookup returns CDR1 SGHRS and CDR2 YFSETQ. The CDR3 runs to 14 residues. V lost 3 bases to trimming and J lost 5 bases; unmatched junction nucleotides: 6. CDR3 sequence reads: CASSWQGARETQYF. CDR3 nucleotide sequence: TGCGCCAGCAGCTGGCAGGGGGCGCGGGAGACCCAGTACTTC.

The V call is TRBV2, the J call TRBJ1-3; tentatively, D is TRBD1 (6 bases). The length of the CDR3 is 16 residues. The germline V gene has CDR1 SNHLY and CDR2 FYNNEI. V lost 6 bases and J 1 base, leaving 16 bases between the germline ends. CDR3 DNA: TGTGCCAGCAGCGAACGGGGGGCAGGGTCTGGAAACACCATATATTTT. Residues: CASSERGAGSGNTIYF. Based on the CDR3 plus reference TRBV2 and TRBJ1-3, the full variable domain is EPEVTQTPSHQVTQMGQEVILRCVPISNHLYFYWYRQILGQKVEFLVSFYNNEISEKSEIFDDQFSVERPDGSNFTLKIRSTKLEDSAMYFCASSERGAGSGNTIYFGEGSWLTVV.

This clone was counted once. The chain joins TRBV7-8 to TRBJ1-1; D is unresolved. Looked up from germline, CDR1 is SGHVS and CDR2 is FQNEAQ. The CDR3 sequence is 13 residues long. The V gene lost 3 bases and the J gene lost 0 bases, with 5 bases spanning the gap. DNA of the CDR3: TGTGCCAGCAGCTTTGAGGTGAACACTGAAGCTTTCTTT. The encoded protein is CASSFEVNTEAFF.

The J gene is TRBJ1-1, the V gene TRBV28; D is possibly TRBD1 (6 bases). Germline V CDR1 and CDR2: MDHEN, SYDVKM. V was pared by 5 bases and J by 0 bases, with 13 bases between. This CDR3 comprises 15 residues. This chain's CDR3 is CASSHRQDMNTEAFF. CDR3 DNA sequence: TGTGCCAGCAGTCACCGACAGGACATGAACACTGAAGCTTTCTTT. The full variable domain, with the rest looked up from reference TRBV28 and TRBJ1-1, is DVKVTQSSRYLVKRTGEKVFLECVQDMDHENMFWYRQDPGLGLRLIYFSYDVKMKEKGDIPEGYSVSREKKERFSLILESASTNQTSMYLCASSHRQDMNTEAFFGQGTRLTVV.

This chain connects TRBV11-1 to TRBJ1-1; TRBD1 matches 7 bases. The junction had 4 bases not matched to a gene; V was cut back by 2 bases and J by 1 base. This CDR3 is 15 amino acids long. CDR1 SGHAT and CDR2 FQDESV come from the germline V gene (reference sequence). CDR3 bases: TGTGCCAGCAGCTTACTGACAGGGACGAACACTGAAGCTTTCTTT. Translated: CASSLLTGTNTEAFF.

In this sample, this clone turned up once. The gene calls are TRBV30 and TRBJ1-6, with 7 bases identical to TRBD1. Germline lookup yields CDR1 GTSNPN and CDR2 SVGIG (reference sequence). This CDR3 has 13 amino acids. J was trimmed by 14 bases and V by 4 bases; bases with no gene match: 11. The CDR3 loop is CAWTRDSGSSLHF. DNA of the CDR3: TGTGCCTGGACCCGGGACAGCGGTTCTTCCCTCCACTTT.

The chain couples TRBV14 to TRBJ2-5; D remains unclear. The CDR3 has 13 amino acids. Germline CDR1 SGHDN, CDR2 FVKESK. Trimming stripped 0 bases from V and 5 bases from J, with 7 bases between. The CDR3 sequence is CASSQEERETQYF. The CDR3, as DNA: TGTGCCAGCAGCCAAGAAGAAAGGGAGACCCAGTACTTC.